These 20 T cell receptor beta chains originate from one sample sequenced in a study of control samples from healthy donors and cancer patients. Profiling relied on immunoSEQ multiplex PCR, and the TCRdb table lists in-frame clones only, not all of them. Here the sample spans about 160,000 clones, 94% being singletons. Sequencing was carried out using PBMCs. These receptors originate from a man in his sixties with colorectal cancer.

The chain joins TRBV4-3 to TRBJ1-3; D gene unclear. The CDR3 spans 15 residues. CDR1 LGHNA and CDR2 YSLEER come from the germline V gene. Between the trimmed V and J ends, which lost 2 bases and 4 bases, there was a span of 12 bases. In DNA, the CDR3 is TGCGCCAGCAGCCAATCTCAGGTGGAAGGAAACACCATATATTTT. It encodes CASSQSQVEGNTIYF.

The V and J genes are TRBV10-1 and TRBJ1-2; D is unclear. CDR3 length: 13 amino acids. Germline V gives CDR1 WNHNN, CDR2 SYGVQD (reference sequence). The V end lost 3 bases, the J end lost 2 bases, and 7 bases lay between the germline ends. The CDR3 sequence is CASSEMRNYGYTF. Here the CDR3 DNA reads TGCGCCAGCAGTGAAATGAGGAACTATGGCTACACCTTC.

The rearrangement links TRBV19 to TRBJ1-4; possibly TRBD1 for D (5 bases). This CDR3 comprises 16 residues. The V end lost 6 bases, the J end lost 0 bases, and 14 bases lay between the germline ends. Germline V gene lookup returns CDR1 LNHDA and CDR2 SQIVND (reference sequence). CDR3 sequence (DNA): TGTGCCAGTAGGGAGGGACGGATGACAACTAATGAAAAACTGTTTTTT. Protein product: CASREGRMTTNEKLFF.

This chain joins TRBV5-1 and TRBJ2-3; 8 nucleotides agree with TRBD1. CDR1 is SGHRS, CDR2 YFSETQ, per germline. V lost 2 bases, J lost 3 bases, and 2 bases stayed unmatched. The CDR3 loop spans 14 amino acids. The CDR3 loop is CASSFTGGTDTQYF. The CDR3 DNA reads as TGCGCCAGCAGCTTCACAGGGGGAACAGATACGCAGTATTTT.

The sample holds a few counts of this clone. This chain links TRBV25-1 with TRBJ2-5; possible D gene TRBD2, 5 bases. Germline assignment: CDR1 MGHDK and CDR2 SYGVNS. There are 15 residues in the CDR3. Trimming took 3 bases from V and 7 from J, leaving 18 bases between them. The chain's CDR3 is CASSDPGPSRGTQYF. The CDR3 DNA sequence: TGTGCCAGCAGTGATCCAGGACCATCACGGGGGACCCAGTACTTC.

The chain has TRBV10-3 and TRBJ2-7; D not resolved. This CDR3 contains 13 residues. The V end was cut by 2 bases, the J end by 3 bases, with 8 bases between. Germline CDR1 reads ENHRY; CDR2 reads SYGVKD. This CDR3 is CAISEGILYEQYF. CDR3 nucleotide sequence: TGTGCCATCAGTGAGGGGATACTCTACGAGCAGTACTTC.

The V call is TRBV29-1, the J call TRBJ1-2, with TRBD1 matching 10 bases. Trimming cost V 1 base and J 6 bases; bases outside gene matches: 5. This CDR3 has 14 amino acids. Per the germline V gene, CDR1 is SQVTM and CDR2 is ANQGSEA. CDR3 amino acids: CSVEASGTGDGYTF. CDR3 DNA sequence: TGCAGCGTTGAAGCGTCCGGGACAGGGGATGGCTACACCTTC.

This rearrangement joins TRBV19 to TRBJ1-5, with 9 nucleotides matching TRBD1. V shed 4 bases and J 7 bases; nucleotides not matched to a gene: 5. The CDR3 consists of 14 residues. Germline values: CDR1 LNHDA, CDR2 SQIVND (reference sequence). CDR3 protein: CASSTDRGGQPQHF. CDR3 bases: TGTGCCAGTAGTACGGACAGGGGAGGACAGCCCCAGCATTTT.

The chain combines TRBV7-2 with TRBJ1-1; D gene uncertain. CDR1 SGHTA and CDR2 FQGNSA come from the germline V gene. Trimming removed 7 bases from V and 10 bases from J, with 19 bases in between. This CDR3 is 13 amino acids long. Here the CDR3 DNA reads TGTGCCAGCACCGCCGAGTGGGCCCGTTTAGCTTTCTTT. Amino acids: CASTAEWARLAFF.

Here the CDR3 DNA reads TGTGCCAGCAGCCCCCGACAGGATCAGGAGACCCAGTACTTC. It translates to CASSPRQDQETQYF. This chain joins TRBV5-5 and TRBJ2-5; D might be TRBD1 (6 bases). Germline assignment: CDR1 SGHKS and CDR2 YYEKEE (reference sequence). The CDR3 has 14 amino acids. Deletions cut 4 bases from V and 5 bases from J, with 15 bases between.

The chain carries TRBV19 and TRBJ2-7, with TRBD2 identical over 10 bases. V dropped 4 bases and J dropped 3; count of bases not matched to a gene: 3. The CDR3 is 14 amino acids. Looked up from germline, CDR1 is LNHDA and CDR2 is SQIVND (reference sequence). CDR3 DNA: TGTGCCAGTAGTACACTAGCGGGACTCTACGAGCAGTACTTC. Translation: CASSTLAGLYEQYF. The full variable domain, completed using reference TRBV19 and TRBJ2-7, is DGGITQSPKYLFRKEGQNVTLSCEQNLNHDAMYWYRQDPGQGLRLIYYSQIVNDFQKGDIAEGYSVSREKKESFPLTVTSAQKNPTAFYLCASSTLAGLYEQYFGPGTRLTVT.

This clone was seen once. V usage is TRBV28 and J usage is TRBJ1-2, with no clear D. From germline, CDR1 is MDHEN and CDR2 SYDVKM. CDR3 length equals 12 residues. Between the trimmed V and J ends, which lost 5 bases and 2 bases, there was a span of 6 bases. The CDR3 DNA reads TGTGCCAGCAGTCGAATAAACTATGGCTACACCTTC. Protein: CASSRINYGYTF.

A word on this clone: Other DNA sequences from this sample encode an identical CDR3 as well. The chain carries TRBV3-1 (or the pseudogene TRBV3-2) and TRBJ1-2, with 10 nucleotides matching TRBD1. Germline CDR1 is LGHDT and CDR2 is YNNKEL (reference sequence). The CDR3 extends over 15 amino acids. Unmatched junction bases numbered 4, after V lost 4 bases and J lost 2 bases. Here the CDR3 DNA reads TGTGCCAGCAGCCTCGGGACAGGGGCAAACTATGGCTACACCTTC. Its translation: CASSLGTGANYGYTF.

CDR3: CASSTGLAGKTGELFF. The DNA for the CDR3 is TGTGCCAGTAGTACTGGACTAGCGGGGAAAACCGGGGAGCTGTTTTTT. This rearrangement joins TRBV19 to TRBJ2-2; 12 nucleotides align to TRBD2. The CDR3 contains 16 residues. The junction had 5 bases not matched to a gene; V was cut back by 4 bases and J by 5 bases. CDR1 and CDR2 from the germline V gene are LNHDA and SQIVND (reference sequence).

J is TRBJ2-7 and V is TRBV11-2, with D uncertain. The CDR3 contains 13 residues. From germline, CDR1 is SGHAT and CDR2 FQNNGV. Trimming pared 3 bases from V and 5 bases from J, leaving 11 bases between. CDR3 sequence (DNA): TGTGCCAGCAGCTTCCCGAATGGGCACGAGCAGTACTTC. It is translated as CASSFPNGHEQYF.

The chain has TRBV29-1 and TRBJ2-5; TRBD1 aligns across 9 bases. Trimming at V came to 4 bases and at J to 7 bases, leaving 7 bases not matched to a gene. CDR1 is SQVTM and CDR2 is ANQGSEA in the germline V gene. The CDR3 has 13 residues. The CDR3 here is CSVAPGQGRTQYF. CDR3 sequence (DNA): TGCAGCGTTGCTCCGGGACAGGGTAGGACCCAGTACTTC.

The V gene is TRBV19, the J gene TRBJ1-5, with 7 bases aligning to TRBD1. Germline V lookup: CDR1 LNHDA, CDR2 SQIVND (reference sequence). This CDR3 has 14 amino acids. J was trimmed by 4 bases and V by 4 bases; bases with no gene match: 4. CDR3 bases: TGTGCCAGTAGTAGGCAGGGGGGGAATCAGCCCCAGCATTTT. This codes for CASSRQGGNQPQHF.

This chain joins TRBV6-5 and TRBJ1-4, with D hard to call. Trimming took 2 bases from V and 10 from J, leaving 17 bases between them. This CDR3 is built from 15 residues. Germline-derived CDR1 and CDR2 are MNHEY and SVGAGI. CDR3 coding DNA: TGTGCCAGCAGTTACAGGGTTCGCCGCCAACCAAAACTGTTTTTT. Amino acid sequence: CASSYRVRRQPKLFF.

This chain links TRBV24-1 with TRBJ1-1; 8 nucleotides match TRBD1. The length of the CDR3 is 14 residues. The junction had 5 bases not matched to a gene; V was cut back by 5 bases and J by 4 bases. CDR1 is KGHDR, CDR2 SFDVKD, per germline. The CDR3 region has the DNA TGTGCCACCAGTGGGACAGGGAGAGGCACTGAAGCTTTCTTT. It codes for CATSGTGRGTEAFF.

The chain employs TRBV30 and TRBJ2-1; D gene unclear. Germline assignment: CDR1 GTSNPN and CDR2 SVGIG (reference sequence). V gave up 2 bases and J gave up 4 bases, with 9 bases separating them. The CDR3 has 13 residues. The CDR3 loop reads CAWSNGVYNEQFF. CDR3 bases: TGTGCCTGGAGTAACGGTGTTTACAATGAGCAGTTCTTC.